This TCR beta chain came from a study of molecular identifiers for immune sequencing clone quantification. Preparation of naive CD8 libraries involved roughly 18,000 to 1,100,000 sorted cells and 10%, 30% or 50% RNA. This CDR3 spans 20 amino acids. Overall study findings and caveats: Identical TCR molecules can share a barcode, and this sharing could underestimate highly expanded clone sizes. Clonotypes topping 20 RNA copies carried over 97% of effector molecules but under 1% of naive ones. One cell's worth of spiked Jurkat TCR RNA was reportedly detectable among approximately 1 million naive cells.

On this clonotype: Its antigen is unknown.

One entry per CDR3 protein results from TCRdb running MiXCR on the PCR reads. The sample holds 40,000 to 45,000 distinct CDR3 sequences, under 25% seen once. The receptor was isolated from a human donor in good health. Some libraries in this study had Jurkat cell RNA spiked in. The chain carries TRBV3-2 and TRBJ1-5; the D call in the table, TRBD1, was not verified against the DNA. TRBV3-2 is a recognized pseudogene. Source material: naive CD8+ T cells from blood, with Jurkat cell RNA spiked in. Subset: FACS-sorted CD8+CD4-CCR7+CD45RA+ naive T cells. CDR3 sequence reads: CAGSHALLNPPGTRDQPQHF. For the CDR3, the DNA is TGTGCCGGCAGCCACGCCCTGTTAAACCCGCCTGGGACACGAGATCAGCCCCAGCATTTT.